The rows below give T cell receptor beta chains drawn from one sample of a study of graft-versus-host responses after intestinal transplantation. What these receptors recognize is not known. Clones were read by immunoSEQ multiplex PCR, and TCRdb kept only the in-frame ones, dropping some. The sample consists of about 97,000 clones, 91% of them appearing once. The material was unstimulated CD4+ T cells sorted from spleen or lymph node cells, obtained before transplant. The source is a human donor who was the organ donor for an intestinal transplant. Both conserved end residues are part of each CDR3. The order of the fields is clone size, V gene, J gene, D gene, CDR3 DNA, CDR3 protein. D genes are given only for firm matches. Not all rows give a size; the values are once, few, many and, for expanded clones, a class.

>.|TRBV7-9|TRBJ1-6|.
TGTGCCAGCAGCTTAAGGGGGTCACCCCTCCACTTT
CASSLRGSPLHF
>few|TRBV18|TRBJ1-5|.
TGTGCCAGCTCACCGGCGGGGGGCTTACAGCCCCAGCATTTT
CASSPAGGLQPQHF
>.|TRBV7-2|TRBJ2-3|.
TGTGCCAGCAGCCTCGGACTTCTCACAGATACGCAGTATTTT
CASSLGLLTDTQYF
>.|TRBV4-3|TRBJ2-5|.
TGCGCCAGCAGCCAAGATGGACGGACGGGAAAAGAGACCCAGTACTTC
CASSQDGRTGKETQYF
>.|TRBV5-4|TRBJ1-2|TRBD1
TGTGCCAGCAGCTTGGTTGTCCACGGGACAGGGGTTGGCTACACCTTC
CASSLVVHGTGVGYTF
>.|TRBV5-1|TRBJ2-1|.
TGCGCCAGCAGAACGACACTCAATGAGCAGTTCTTC
CASRTTLNEQFF
>.|TRBV7-8|TRBJ1-2|.
TGTGCCAGCAGCTTGGGACACCTAAACTATGGCTACACCTTC
CASSLGHLNYGYTF
>.|TRBV7-2|TRBJ2-5|.
TGTGCCAGCAGCTCGACAGGCCGAGTGGAGACCCAGTACTTC
CASSSTGRVETQYF
>.|TRBV18|TRBJ1-1|.
TGTGCCAGCTCAGGTTACAGGTTGAGCACTGAAGCTTTCTTT
CASSGYRLSTEAFF
>.|TRBV19|TRBJ2-2|.
TGTGCCAGTAGGGGCCAGGTCACCGGGGAGCTGTTTTTT
CASRGQVTGELFF
>once|TRBV27|TRBJ1-5|.
TGTGCCAGCAGTTTATTCGGGGTAGATCAGCCCCAGCATTTT
CASSLFGVDQPQHF
>.|TRBV19|TRBJ2-7|.
TGTGCCAGTAGTATAGAGCCAGGGCGCTACGAGCAGTACTTC
CASSIEPGRYEQYF
>once|TRBV11-3|TRBJ2-7|.
TGTGCCAGCAGCTTAGCAGCGCGCGACGAGCAGTACTTC
CASSLAARDEQYF
>.|TRBV2|TRBJ2-1|TRBD1
TGTGCCAGCAGAGCTGGGACAGGGGTAGGTGAGCAGTTCTTC
CASRAGTGVGEQFF
>.|TRBV4-1|TRBJ2-1|TRBD2
TGCGCCAGCAGCCAAGAAAACCCTGCGTGGGGGGGTGAGCAGTTCTTC
CASSQENPAWGGEQFF
>once|TRBV4-1|TRBJ1-4|.
TGCGCCAGCAGCCAAGATGGGCCTACAACTAATGAAAAACTGTTTTTT
CASSQDGPTTNEKLFF
>.|TRBV4-3|TRBJ1-2|.
TGCGCCAGCAGCCTCCTTACTGGGGCCCGTAACTATGGCTACACCTTC
CASSLLTGARNYGYTF
>.|TRBV4-1|TRBJ1-3|TRBD1
TGCGCCAGCAGCCAACCCCAGACAGGGGGCTCTGGAAACACCATATATTTT
CASSQPQTGGSGNTIYF
>.|TRBV27|TRBJ2-2|.
TGTGCCAGTCTAGGTGGCAGGGGCATCGGGGAGCTGTTTTTT
CASLGGRGIGELFF
>.|TRBV5-1|TRBJ1-4|.
TGCGCCAGCAGCTTTTCCCGCCAGGTTAATGAAAAACTGTTTTTT
CASSFSRQVNEKLFF
>.|TRBV6-4|TRBJ2-3|TRBD2
TGTGCCAGCAGTCCTCTAGCGGGGGCCCGCACAGATACGCAGTATTTT
CASSPLAGARTDTQYF
>.|TRBV4-2|TRBJ1-1|.
TGTGCCAGCAGCAGTCGGACTGAAGCTTTCTTT
CASSSRTEAFF
>once|TRBV18|TRBJ2-3|.
TGTGCCAGCTCATCTAGGGGGATTAGCACAGATACGCAGTATTTT
CASSSRGISTDTQYF
>once|TRBV4-1|TRBJ2-1|.
TGCGCCAGCAGCCAAGAACAGTCAGTTGGTGAGGAGCAGTTCTTC
CASSQEQSVGEEQFF
>.|TRBV28|TRBJ2-7|TRBD2
TGTGCCAGCAGGGCAGCGGGGGACACCTACGAGCAGTACTTC
CASRAAGDTYEQYF
>.|TRBV28|TRBJ2-5|TRBD1
TGTGCCAGCCGGGCAGGGGGTACAGAGACCCAGTACTTC
CASRAGGTETQYF
>.|TRBV18|TRBJ2-5|TRBD2
TGTGCCAGCTCACCCGTGACTAGCGGGGGGGCTCAGACCCAGTACTTC
CASSPVTSGGAQTQYF
>.|TRBV6-5|TRBJ2-1|.
TGTGCCACTGCTTCTAGCTGGGATGTGAATGAGCAGTTCTTC
CATASSWDVNEQFF
>.|TRBV4-3|TRBJ2-1|.
TGCGCCAGCAGCCAAGGGTCGGGGGGCCGTAGCTCCTACAATGAGCAGTTCTTC
CASSQGSGGRSSYNEQFF
>.|TRBV7-2|TRBJ2-1|TRBD1
TGTGCCAGCAGGACCGGGACAGGGTACAATGAGCAGTTCTTC
CASRTGTGYNEQFF
>.|TRBV25-1|TRBJ2-1|TRBD2
TGTGCCAGCAGCCGGGCGGGGGGGCCGGCTGAGCAGTTCTTC
CASSRAGGPAEQFF
>.|TRBV7-9|TRBJ2-3|TRBD2
TGTGCCAGCAGCTTAGCGGGCGGGGGGGCCACAGATACGCAGTATTTT
CASSLAGGGATDTQYF
>.|TRBV5-6|TRBJ2-3|TRBD1
TGTGCCAGCAGCTGGCCAGGACAGGGGGTGGATACGCAGTATTTT
CASSWPGQGVDTQYF
>.|TRBV19|TRBJ1-5|.
TGTGCCAGTAGTATTAGAGGGGGAAATCAGCCCCAGCATTTT
CASSIRGGNQPQHF